This T cell receptor beta chain was captured in a study of T cell responses to AZD1222 COVID-19 vaccine. At the level of the study: Doses given second, at about 4 or about 12 weeks, were pooled. Study results and limitations: Clonal diversity was possibly underestimated, and the donors were mostly white British, with more females. Spike-specific TCR breadth and depth were elevated following two AZD1222 doses. Just six AZD1222 recipients were seropositive at baseline.

CDR3 length: 14 amino acids. Per germline, CDR1 SGDLS and CDR2 YYNGEE. Trimming left V 4 bases short and J 0 bases short, with 7 bases between. Produced via immunoSEQ multiplex PCR; TCRdb's table is partial and in-frame only. The sample yields 90,000 or so clones, approximately 88% seen once. Comment on this clone: The antigen is unknown.

This material consisted of peripheral blood, taken on day 0 of AZD1222 vaccination. This sequence was found in an adult in good health. The chain joins TRBV9 to TRBJ2-2; D gene ambiguous. CDR3 protein: CASSLQPNTGELFF. The CDR3 nucleotides are TGTGCCAGCAGCTTACAGCCGAACACCGGGGAGCTGTTTTTT.